These T cell receptor beta chains were read from a single sample in a study of blood T cell repertoires in COVID-19. Profiled with immunoSEQ multiplex PCR; TCRdb holds only in-frame clones, not every one. Here the sample spans just over 300,000 clones, approximately 90% being singletons. The sequenced sample consisted of PBMCs or T cells enriched from blood (not recorded which). Receptors were obtained from a woman aged 40 to 50 who had recovered from COVID-19. The CDR3 runs from the conserved cysteine through the conserved F or W. A D gene is named only where the DNA matches it firmly. A clone size is listed for some rows: how often the clone was seen (once, few, many), or a class if it is expanded.

size	J	length	V	D	CDR3	DNA
-	TRBJ2-2	12	TRBV19	-	CASSIRGGELFF	TGTGCCAGTAGTATTAGAGGCGGGGAGCTGTTTTTT
-	TRBJ2-5	13	TRBV6-2/TRBV6-3	-	CASSPDSQETQYF	TGTGCCAGCAGCCCCGACAGCCAAGAGACCCAGTACTTC
-	TRBJ2-7	13	TRBV21-1	-	CASRQCHRGDPPF	TGTGCCAGCCGACAATGCCACCGCGGGGACCCACCCTTC
-	TRBJ1-4	15	TRBV28	TRBD1	CASSSPRQGNEKLFF	TGTGCCAGCAGTTCCCCCCGACAGGGGAATGAAAAACTGTTTTTT
-	TRBJ2-2	15	TRBV28	-	CASSLQTLNTGELFF	TGTGCCAGCAGCTTACAAACTTTGAACACCGGGGAGCTGTTTTTT
few	TRBJ1-6	13	TRBV23-1	-	CASSQAGGSPLHF	TGCGCCAGCAGTCAAGCCGGTGGTTCACCCCTCCACTTT
-	TRBJ2-7	13	TRBV5-6	TRBD2	CASSPGTSHEQYF	TGTGCCAGCAGCCCCGGGACTAGCCACGAGCAGTACTTC
-	TRBJ2-1	16	TRBV4-2	TRBD2	CASSQPRGEGLNEQFF	TGTGCCAGCAGTCAGCCCAGAGGGGAGGGCCTAAATGAGCAGTTCTTC
-	TRBJ1-4	16	TRBV11-3	-	CASSDGGGLGNEKLFF	TGTGCCAGCAGCGACGGTGGGGGCCTGGGAAATGAAAAACTGTTTTTT
once	TRBJ2-7	11	TRBV5-1	-	CASSLEAEEYF	TGCGCCAGCAGCTTGGAGGCGGAGGAGTACTTC
-	TRBJ2-5	14	TRBV4-3	-	CASSHLARPETQYF	TGCGCCAGCAGCCACTTAGCGAGACCAGAGACCCAGTACTTC
-	TRBJ1-1	12	TRBV7-9	-	CASSFEIGEAFF	TGTGCCAGCAGCTTCGAGATTGGTGAAGCTTTCTTT
-	TRBJ2-2	13	TRBV28	-	CASEKGATGELFF	TGTGCCAGCGAGAAGGGAGCCACCGGGGAGCTGTTTTTT
-	TRBJ1-1	14	TRBV5-1	-	CASSLGLLNTEAFF	TGCGCCAGCAGCTTGGGGCTTCTTAACACTGAAGCTTTCTTT
-	TRBJ1-2	13	TRBV11-3	-	CASSFQGLPGYTF	TGTGCCAGCAGCTTTCAGGGATTGCCTGGCTACACCTTC
-	TRBJ2-1	17	TRBV4-2	-	CASSQEENTPSYNEQFF	TGTGCCAGCAGCCAAGAAGAAAACACCCCCTCCTACAATGAGCAGTTCTTC
-	TRBJ2-3	15	TRBV13	TRBD2	CASSHSGSEADTQYF	TGTGCCAGCAGCCATAGCGGGAGTGAGGCAGATACGCAGTATTTT
-	TRBJ2-7	14	TRBV7-2	-	CASNKDGRGYEQYF	TGTGCCAGCAACAAGGACGGGAGAGGGTACGAGCAGTACTTC
-	TRBJ2-7	15	TRBV27	TRBD1	CASSLSPGQGIEQYF	TGTGCCAGCAGTTTATCACCGGGACAGGGGATCGAGCAGTACTTC
-	TRBJ2-1	15	TRBV6-4	TRBD2	CASSDGLAGINEQFF	TGTGCCAGCAGTGATGGGCTAGCGGGAATCAATGAGCAGTTCTTC
-	TRBJ2-1	15	TRBV24-1	TRBD2	CATSIQGGAYNEQFF	TGTGCCACCAGTATCCAGGGAGGGGCCTACAATGAGCAGTTCTTC
-	TRBJ2-3	16	TRBV19	TRBD2	CASSPDTSGLTDTQYF	TGTGCCAGTAGTCCCGATACTAGCGGTCTCACAGATACGCAGTATTTT
-	TRBJ2-1	15	TRBV11-2	TRBD2	CASSLISGSLNEQFF	TGTGCCAGCAGCTTAATAAGCGGGAGTCTGAATGAGCAGTTCTTC
-	TRBJ2-7	15	TRBV6-2/TRBV6-3	-	CASSYPAGVSYEQYF	TGTGCCAGCAGTTACCCGGCAGGGGTCTCCTACGAGCAGTACTTC
-	TRBJ2-4	21	TRBV4-1	TRBD1	CASSLDNSGQGALIVKNIQYF	TGCGCCAGCAGCCTCGATAATTCGGGACAGGGGGCGCTAATCGTCAAAAACATTCAGTACTTC
-	TRBJ2-2	14	TRBV7-2	-	CASSYRGGAGELFF	TGTGCCAGCAGTTACCGAGGGGGGGCCGGGGAGCTGTTTTTT
-	TRBJ1-1	13	TRBV6-5	TRBD1	CASRATGETEAFF	TGTGCCAGCAGAGCAACAGGGGAAACTGAAGCTTTCTTT
-	TRBJ1-1	15	TRBV19	TRBD1	CASRPSGTGVTEAFF	TGTGCCAGTCGCCCCTCCGGGACAGGGGTGACTGAAGCTTTCTTT
-	TRBJ1-1	13	TRBV13	-	CASSSPATSGAFF	TGTGCCAGCAGCTCCCCCGCCACTAGCGGGGCTTTCTTT
few	TRBJ2-5	18	TRBV27	TRBD2	CASSLSGVGGGALETQYF	TGTGCCAGCAGTTTATCGGGGGTCGGCGGGGGGGCGCTAGAGACCCAGTACTTC
-	TRBJ1-6	16	TRBV27	-	CASSLSGQGNNSPLHF	TGTGCCAGCAGTTTATCGGGGCAGGGGAATAATTCACCCCTCCACTTT
once	TRBJ1-1	15	TRBV5-6	TRBD1	CASNTGTGMFTEAFF	TGTGCCAGCAATACCGGGACAGGGATGTTCACTGAAGCTTTCTTT
-	TRBJ2-3	14	TRBV7-3	-	CASSQTTRADTQYF	TGTGCCAGCAGCCAAACGACTAGAGCAGATACGCAGTATTTT
-	TRBJ2-1	17	TRBV5-1	TRBD2	CASSPRGMAGVGDEQFF	TGCGCCAGCAGCCCCCGAGGGATGGCGGGAGTAGGCGATGAGCAGTTCTTC
-	TRBJ2-7	16	TRBV10-1	TRBD2	CASSPGTSGPSYEQYF	TGCGCCAGCAGCCCCGGGACTAGCGGGCCATCCTACGAGCAGTACTTC
-	TRBJ1-5	15	TRBV18	TRBD1	CASSLSQGPNQPQHF	TGTGCCAGCTCATTATCACAGGGGCCCAATCAGCCCCAGCATTTT
-	TRBJ1-1	14	TRBV4-1	-	CASSHRLGGTEAFF	TGCGCCAGCAGCCACCGCTTGGGGGGGACTGAAGCTTTCTTT
-	TRBJ2-7	15	TRBV28	TRBD1	CASSSSGTGGSEQYF	TGTGCCAGCAGTTCGTCCGGGACAGGGGGGAGTGAGCAGTACTTC
-	TRBJ2-3	15	TRBV5-1	TRBD2	CASRTSGGARDTQYF	TGCGCCAGCCGCACTAGCGGGGGGGCGAGAGATACGCAGTATTTT
-	TRBJ1-3	14	TRBV2	-	CASSEGGTGNTIYF	TGTGCCAGCAGTGAGGGAGGGACTGGAAACACCATATATTTT